What follows describes a single T cell receptor (beta chain). Only one count was recorded for this clone. Its recognized antigen is unknown. Within one base of it there is no much larger clone, and no base qualities were kept. Each collaborating institution followed its own protocols to collect whole blood in K2EDTA tubes. For TCRbeta analysis, collaborators shipped samples as frozen whole blood, isolated PBMCs, or DNA extracted from either of those sample types. Including cysteine and phenylalanine, the CDR3 has 16 amino acids. The CDR3 DNA has 48 bases and is translated from base 1. Trimming takes 0 bases from V and 6 bases from J, and the germline ends sit 14 bases apart. According to the germline V gene, CDR1 reads MNHEY and CDR2 reads SVGAGI. The immunoSEQ Assay, a bias-controlled multiplex PCR, was used to amplify TCRbeta CDR3 regions from genomic DNA. The published analysis was carried out like this. The number of nucleated cells in each sample was estimated from the amplification of reference gene primers within the assay. To quantify the absolute abundance of each unique TCRbeta CDR3 rearrangement, sequence reads were collapsed and filtered. Productive Simpson clonality was computed per sample as the square root of Simpson's diversity index over productive rearrangements. Sourced from immuneACCESS, this table was stored by TCRdb with only in-frame sequences that have V and J called. A share of the clones is absent; for the studies checked, an unresolved V gene accounts for under half, and the remainder has no known explanation. D and trimming come from the DNA, and the V and J calls and clone size come from that table. Recorded for this sample are a few hundred thousand clones; around 86% of them occurred a single time. Together, the top ten hold 1.6% of the sample.

The sample originates from a study of blood T cell repertoires in COVID-19 (dated by TCRdb to 2018 to 2020). As for the study more broadly: Samples covering the acute and convalescent phases of COVID-19 were provided by collaborators in the United States, Italy and Spain. The sample metadata nearly always contained a de-identified subject ID, COVID-19 status, age in years and sex. The repertoires were released in a freely available public database meant as a resource for research on the immune response to SARS-CoV-2. Where available, HLA class I and class II types were obtained from metadata supplied by the sample provider rather than from assay-based typing. The samples were drawn from two sources: the first 160 participants of the ongoing ImmuneRACE study, and approximately 1,300 subjects contributed by 6 global collaborators. The material from the prospective study consisted of cDNA or gDNA derived from T cells, B-cell-depleted T cells, or PBMCs. The dataset comprised deeply sampled blood TCRbeta repertoires from subjects exposed to, actively infected with, or recovered from COVID-19.

Broad study findings and their caveats: The quantity of clinical and demographic metadata differed by source and by participant and was supplied without curation.

Recombination linked TRBV6-5 to TRBJ2-2; TRBD2 might be the D gene, on 6 matching bases. Source material: peripheral blood. The clonotype originates from a woman aged 45-65 years with acute or convalescent COVID-19. The DNA is as follows: TGTGCCAGCAGTTACTCGATAGCGGCGAGTGCCGGGGAGCTGTTTTTT. It encodes CASSYSIAASAGELFF.